The 22 T cell receptor beta chains given below trace back to one sample, sequenced in a study of T cells in localized non-small cell lung cancer. The data were produced by immunoSEQ multiplex PCR, yet TCRdb's version contains in-frame clones alone and is incomplete. The data show more than 15,000 clones, about nine tenths seen once. This specimen consisted of peripheral blood, obtained before any cancer treatment. All receptors derive from a woman aged 40-70 years with stage I lung adenocarcinoma.

This sequence joins TRBV7-9 and TRBJ2-7; the D is unclear. Germline V gene data show CDR1 as SEHNR and CDR2 as FQNEAQ (reference sequence). There are 11 residues in the CDR3. V lost 5 bases to trimming and J lost 2 bases, with 4 bases between them. The CDR3 region has the DNA TGTGCCAGCAGCCCGGCCTACGAGCAGTACTTC. Translated, it gives CASSPAYEQYF.

The CDR3 spells CAWSRRYNQPQHF. Here the CDR3 DNA reads TGTGCCTGGAGTAGACGGTACAATCAGCCCCAGCATTTT. This chain joins TRBV30 and TRBJ1-5; unclear D gene. The CDR3 is 13 residues long. V was pared by 2 bases and J by 3 bases, with 8 bases between. Germline values: CDR1 GTSNPN, CDR2 SVGIG (reference sequence).

The V and J genes are TRBV19 and TRBJ2-3; D perhaps matches TRBD1 (6 bases). The CDR3 consists of 15 residues. V was clipped by 4 bases and J by 6 bases, with 17 bases between them. Germline lookup yields CDR1 LNHDA and CDR2 SQIVND (reference sequence). This CDR3 reads CASSNREFGRDTQYF. The CDR3 nucleotides are TGTGCCAGTAGTAACAGGGAGTTCGGACGGGATACGCAGTATTTT.

In this sample, this clone turned up once. The gene calls are TRBV5-6 and TRBJ2-1; 7 bases line up with TRBD1. Germline V gives CDR1 SGHDT, CDR2 YYEEEE. The CDR3 is 15 amino acids. V dropped 0 bases and J dropped 5; count of bases not matched to a gene: 5. As DNA, the CDR3 is TGTGCCAGCAGCTTGGACAGGGGCTGGGACAATGAGCAGTTCTTC. Translated, it gives CASSLDRGWDNEQFF.

V and J are TRBV4-1 and TRBJ2-3, with 13 bases that match TRBD2. V shed 0 bases, J shed 4 bases, and the junction held 1 base outside the gene matches. The CDR3 length is 16 residues. Germline-derived CDR1 and CDR2 are MGHRA and YSYEKL. CDR3 DNA: TGCGCCAGCAGCCAAGATACTAGCGGGGGGGCAGATACGCAGTATTTT. This gives the protein CASSQDTSGGADTQYF.

This clone has a single count. This chain uses TRBV11-1 with TRBJ1-6; D remains ambiguous. CDR1 and CDR2 (germline): SGHAT, FQDESV (reference sequence). Trimming took off 5 bases at V and 0 bases at J, with 11 bases between the two ends. The CDR3 is 16 amino acids. In nucleotides, the CDR3 is TGTGCCAGCAGCCGAGACCGTAGCTCCTATAATTCACCCCTCCACTTT. This translates into CASSRDRSSYNSPLHF.

The chain joins TRBV9 to TRBJ2-3, with D possibly being TRBD2 (7 bases). CDR1 is SGDLS, CDR2 YYNGEE, per germline. The CDR3 extends over 17 amino acids. V lost 4 bases to trimming and J lost 2 bases, with 20 bases between them. The CDR3: CASSPRFRGGTTDTQYF. The CDR3 coding sequence is TGTGCCAGCAGCCCTCGTTTCCGCGGGGGCACCACAGATACGCAGTATTTT.

This sequence joins TRBV27 and TRBJ1-1; 12 nucleotides match TRBD1. Germline-derived CDR1 and CDR2 are MNHEY and SMNVEV (reference sequence). V trimming: 4 bases; J trimming: 8 bases; junction bases outside the gene matches: 8. CDR3 size: 15 residues. The CDR3: CASSSPGQGAREAFF. The CDR3 DNA sequence: TGTGCCAGCAGTTCACCGGGACAGGGGGCGAGGGAAGCTTTCTTT.

The V gene is TRBV11-3, the J gene TRBJ2-7, with 9 nucleotides matching TRBD1. Looked up from germline, CDR1 is SGHNT and CDR2 is YENEEA. The CDR3 contains 14 residues. With 5 bases clipped from V and 3 bases from J, the junction kept 5 bases outside the gene matches. The CDR3 reads CASSPGTGLYEQYF. As DNA, the CDR3 is TGTGCCAGCAGCCCCGGGACAGGGCTCTACGAGCAGTACTTC.

This chain connects TRBV7-9 to TRBJ2-3, with a tentative D call TRBD2 (6 bases). Trimming removed 1 base from V and 4 bases from J, with 9 bases in between. The CDR3 spans 14 residues. Germline assignment: CDR1 SEHNR and CDR2 FQNEAQ (reference sequence). CDR3 nucleotides: TGTGCCAGCAGCTTAGGCGGGGAGGCAGATACGCAGTATTTT. The encoded protein is CASSLGGEADTQYF.

The chain combines TRBV9 with TRBJ2-1; 9 bases align to TRBD1. This CDR3 has 15 residues. Germline trimming cut 6 bases from V and 7 bases from J; bases unmatched to any gene: 11. Germline values: CDR1 SGDLS, CDR2 YYNGEE. DNA for the CDR3: TGTGCCAGCACCGGGACAGGGTGGCCAGGGAATGAGCAGTTCTTC. This codes for CASTGTGWPGNEQFF.

The CDR3 coding sequence is TGTGCCAGCAGCTGGGGACTAGCGGCCGCCTACAATGAGCAGTTCTTC. It yields the protein CASSWGLAAAYNEQFF. The chain joins TRBV5-4 to TRBJ2-1; 11 nucleotides agree with TRBD2. Germline CDR1 and CDR2: SGHNT and YYREEE (reference sequence). The CDR3 length is 16 residues. With 3 bases clipped from V and 2 bases from J, the junction kept 4 bases outside the gene matches.

The chain employs TRBV4-3 and TRBJ1-6; D unresolved. In germline, CDR1 is LGHNA, CDR2 YSLEER. With 4 bases removed from V and 9 bases from J, the gap between germline ends came to 16 bases. The CDR3 loop spans 15 amino acids. DNA for the CDR3: TGCGCCAGCAGCCCACGGCGGGATATTGGTTCACCCCTCCACTTT. This encodes CASSPRRDIGSPLHF.

The V gene is TRBV28, the J gene TRBJ1-2; D is undetermined. Germline V gene data show CDR1 as MDHEN and CDR2 as SYDVKM. The CDR3 is made up of 11 amino acids. Trimming removed 11 bases from V and 2 bases from J, with 9 bases in between. Here the CDR3 DNA reads TGTGCCCTCCGAAACAACTATGGCTACACCTTC. This gives the protein CALRNNYGYTF.

This clone came up once. The chain uses TRBV7-9 and TRBJ1-1, with D possibly TRBD1 on 5 matching bases. Trimming left V 5 bases short and J 6 bases short, with 13 bases between. The germline V gene has CDR1 SEHNR and CDR2 FQNEAQ (reference sequence). This CDR3 contains 13 residues. The CDR3 sequence: CASSGTDPSEAFF. In DNA form, the CDR3 reads TGTGCCAGCAGCGGGACTGATCCGTCTGAAGCTTTCTTT.

The V call is TRBV27, the J call TRBJ2-5; 11 bases are shared with TRBD1. Germline trimming cut 7 bases from V and 4 bases from J; bases unmatched to any gene: 8. The CDR3 loop spans 15 amino acids. Germline V lookup: CDR1 MNHEY, CDR2 SMNVEV (reference sequence). The CDR3 sequence is CASTPDRGRRETQYF. Written as DNA, the CDR3 is TGTGCCAGCACCCCGGACAGGGGGCGTCGAGAGACCCAGTACTTC.

The V and J genes are TRBV13 and TRBJ1-2; D is undetermined. Trimming cost V 4 bases and J 2 bases, with 11 bases left between them. The germline CDR1 and CDR2 sequences are PRHDT and FYEKMQ (reference sequence). The CDR3 spans 14 residues. The DNA of the CDR3 is TGTGCCAGCAGCTCGTGGTGGTTAAACTATGGCTACACCTTC. Protein: CASSSWWLNYGYTF.

This clone was observed a few times. The rearrangement uses TRBV9 and TRBJ1-2; 8 bases agree with TRBD1. The CDR3 covers 17 residues. CDR1 is SGDLS, CDR2 YYNGEE, per germline. Trimming at V came to 2 bases and at J to 2 bases, leaving 11 bases not matched to a gene. CDR3 loop: CASSVDRDRGKNYGYTF. As DNA, the CDR3 is TGTGCCAGCAGCGTGGATCGAGACAGGGGAAAAAACTATGGCTACACCTTC.

The chain links TRBV30 to TRBJ2-1; 10 nucleotides agree with TRBD2. J gave up 14 bases and V 4 bases, and 14 bases lay outside the gene matches. The germline CDR1 and CDR2 sequences are GTSNPN and SVGIG (reference sequence). This CDR3 contains 14 residues. The CDR3 sequence: CAWTSRTSGFREFF. CDR3 nucleotides: TGTGCCTGGACCAGCAGGACTAGCGGCTTCCGGGAGTTCTTC.

This chain links TRBV27 with TRBJ2-1; D uncertain. The germline V gene encodes CDR1 MNHEY and CDR2 SMNVEV (reference sequence). Trimming removed 6 bases from V and 0 bases from J, with 12 bases in between. The CDR3 totals 15 residues. Here the CDR3 DNA reads TGTGCCAGCAGCCCCCAATTGAGCTCCTACAATGAGCAGTTCTTC. This gives the protein CASSPQLSSYNEQFF.

This clone appeared once. The V call is TRBV5-1, the J call TRBJ1-4; the D is unclear. The V end was cut by 5 bases, the J end by 0 bases, with 8 bases between. CDR1 and CDR2 (germline): SGHRS, YFSETQ. CDR3 length: 14 amino acids. The CDR3 protein is CASSVTSTNEKLFF. In DNA, the CDR3 is TGCGCCAGCAGTGTGACGTCAACTAATGAAAAACTGTTTTTT.

This chain uses TRBV18 with TRBJ1-1; D is unclear. V was shortened by 0 bases and J by 0 bases, with 2 bases between the two germline ends. Germline CDR1 KGHSH, CDR2 LQKENI. The CDR3 consists of 13 residues. The DNA for the CDR3 is TGTGCCAGCTCACCACCGGTGAACACTGAAGCTTTCTTT. This gives the protein CASSPPVNTEAFF. The full variable domain, in which reference TRBV18 and TRBJ1-1 provide the parts outside the CDR3, is NAGVMQNPRHLVRRRGQEARLRCSPMKGHSHVYWYRQLPEEGLKFMVYLQKENIIDESGMPKERFSAEFPKEGPSILRIQQVVRGDSAAYFCASSPPVNTEAFFGQGTRLTVV.